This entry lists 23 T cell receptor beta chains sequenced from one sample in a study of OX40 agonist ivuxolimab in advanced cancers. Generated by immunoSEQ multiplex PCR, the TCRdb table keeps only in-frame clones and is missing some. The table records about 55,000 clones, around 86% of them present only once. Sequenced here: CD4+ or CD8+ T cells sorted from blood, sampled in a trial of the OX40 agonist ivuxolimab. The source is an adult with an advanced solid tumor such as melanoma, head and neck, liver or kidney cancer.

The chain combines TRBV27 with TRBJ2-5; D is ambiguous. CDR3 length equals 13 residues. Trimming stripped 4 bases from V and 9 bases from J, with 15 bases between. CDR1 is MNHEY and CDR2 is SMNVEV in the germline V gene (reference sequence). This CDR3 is CASSSPRVSAQYF. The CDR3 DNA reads TGTGCCAGCAGTTCCCCCCGAGTGTCGGCCCAGTACTTC.

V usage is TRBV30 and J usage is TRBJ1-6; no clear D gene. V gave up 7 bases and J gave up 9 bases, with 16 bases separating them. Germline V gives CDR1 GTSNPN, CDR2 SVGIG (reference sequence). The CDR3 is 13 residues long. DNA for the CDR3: TGTGCCTCAGGACGGATCGAGGGTTCACCCCTCCACTTT. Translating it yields CASGRIEGSPLHF.

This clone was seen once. The CDR3 coding sequence is TGCGCCAGCAGCCAAGTGGGACGGGGGGCCTACAATGAGCAGTTCTTC. This encodes CASSQVGRGAYNEQFF. The J gene is TRBJ2-1, the V gene TRBV4-1; 7 bases are shared with TRBD2. With 1 base clipped from V and 2 bases from J, the junction kept 5 bases outside the gene matches. CDR3 length: 16 amino acids. In germline, CDR1 is MGHRA, CDR2 YSYEKL.

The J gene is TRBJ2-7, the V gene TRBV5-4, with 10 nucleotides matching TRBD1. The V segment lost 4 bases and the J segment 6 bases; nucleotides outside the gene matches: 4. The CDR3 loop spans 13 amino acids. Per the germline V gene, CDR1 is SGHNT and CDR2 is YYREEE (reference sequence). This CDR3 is CASSRDRGSEQYF. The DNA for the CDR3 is TGTGCCAGCAGCCGGGACAGGGGTTCCGAGCAGTACTTC.

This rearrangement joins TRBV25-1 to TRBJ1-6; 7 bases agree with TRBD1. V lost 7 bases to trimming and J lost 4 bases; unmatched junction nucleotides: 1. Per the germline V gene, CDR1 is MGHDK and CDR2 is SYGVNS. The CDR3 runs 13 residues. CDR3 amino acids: CASMGQYNSPLHF. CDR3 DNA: TGTGCCAGCATGGGACAGTATAATTCACCCCTCCACTTT.

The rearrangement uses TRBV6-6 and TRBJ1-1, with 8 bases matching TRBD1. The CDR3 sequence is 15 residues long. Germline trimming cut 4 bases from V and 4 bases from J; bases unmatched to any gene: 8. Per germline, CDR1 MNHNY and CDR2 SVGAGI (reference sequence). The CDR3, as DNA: TGTGCCAGCAGTTCCACACAGGGGGTGGTCACTGAAGCTTTCTTT. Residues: CASSSTQGVVTEAFF.

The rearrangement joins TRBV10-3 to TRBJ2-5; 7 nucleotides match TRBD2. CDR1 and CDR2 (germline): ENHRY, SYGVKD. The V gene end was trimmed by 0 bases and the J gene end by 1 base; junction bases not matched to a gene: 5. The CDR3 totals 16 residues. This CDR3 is CAISESTSDLQETQYF. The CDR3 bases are TGTGCCATCAGTGAGTCAACTAGCGATCTCCAAGAGACCCAGTACTTC.

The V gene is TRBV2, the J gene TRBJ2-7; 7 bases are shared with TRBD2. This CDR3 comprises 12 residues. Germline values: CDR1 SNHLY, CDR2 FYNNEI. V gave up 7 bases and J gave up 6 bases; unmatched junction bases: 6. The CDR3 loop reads CASTPGGGEQYF. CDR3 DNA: TGTGCCAGCACGCCGGGAGGAGGCGAGCAGTACTTC.

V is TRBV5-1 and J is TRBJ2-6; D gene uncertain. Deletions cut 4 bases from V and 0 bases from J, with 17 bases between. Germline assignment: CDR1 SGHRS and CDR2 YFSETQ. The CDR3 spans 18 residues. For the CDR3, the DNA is TGCGCCAGCAGCCCCTCTACGGGTCAACTCTCTGGGGCCAACGTCCTGACTTTC. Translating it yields CASSPSTGQLSGANVLTF.

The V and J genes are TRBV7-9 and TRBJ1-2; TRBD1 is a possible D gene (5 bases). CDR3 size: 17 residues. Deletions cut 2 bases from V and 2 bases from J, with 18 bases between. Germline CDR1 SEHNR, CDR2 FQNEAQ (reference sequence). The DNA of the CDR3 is TGTGCCAGCAGCTTACCAGACCCCTTGGACAAGAACTATGGCTACACCTTC. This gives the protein CASSLPDPLDKNYGYTF.

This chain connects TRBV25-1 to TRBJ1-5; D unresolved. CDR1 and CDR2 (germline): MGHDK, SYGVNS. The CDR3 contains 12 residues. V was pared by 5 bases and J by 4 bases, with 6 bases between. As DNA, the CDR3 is TGTGCCAGCAGTATCGGGAATCAGCCCCAGCATTTT. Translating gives CASSIGNQPQHF.

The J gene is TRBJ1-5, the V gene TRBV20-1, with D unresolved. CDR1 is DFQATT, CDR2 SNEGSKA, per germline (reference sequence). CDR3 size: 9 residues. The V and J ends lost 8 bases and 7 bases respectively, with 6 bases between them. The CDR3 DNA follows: TGCAGTACCGGCCAGCCCCAGCATTTT. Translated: CSTGQPQHF.

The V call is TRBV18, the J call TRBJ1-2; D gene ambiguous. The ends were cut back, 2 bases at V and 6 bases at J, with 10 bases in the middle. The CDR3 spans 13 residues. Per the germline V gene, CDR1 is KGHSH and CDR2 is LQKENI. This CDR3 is CASSPIGMDGYTF. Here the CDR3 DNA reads TGTGCCAGCTCACCAATCGGGATGGATGGCTACACCTTC.

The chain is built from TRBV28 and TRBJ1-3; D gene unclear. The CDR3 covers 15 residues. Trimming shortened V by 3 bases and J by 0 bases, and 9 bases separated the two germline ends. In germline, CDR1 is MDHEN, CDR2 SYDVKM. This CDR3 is CASSFQDSSGNTIYF. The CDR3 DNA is TGTGCCAGCAGTTTTCAAGATTCCTCTGGAAACACCATATATTTT.

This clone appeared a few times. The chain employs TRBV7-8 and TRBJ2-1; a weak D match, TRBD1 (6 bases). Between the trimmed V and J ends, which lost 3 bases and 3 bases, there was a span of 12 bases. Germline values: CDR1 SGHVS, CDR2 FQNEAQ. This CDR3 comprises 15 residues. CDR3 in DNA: TGTGCCAGCAGCTTTCGACAGGTCCTCTACAATGAGCAGTTCTTC. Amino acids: CASSFRQVLYNEQFF. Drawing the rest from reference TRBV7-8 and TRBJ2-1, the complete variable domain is GAGVSQSPRYKVAKRGQDVALRCDPISGHVSLFWYQQALGQGPEFLTYFQNEAQLDKSGLPSDRFFAERPEGSVSTLKIQRTQQEDSAVYLCASSFRQVLYNEQFFGPGTRLTVL.

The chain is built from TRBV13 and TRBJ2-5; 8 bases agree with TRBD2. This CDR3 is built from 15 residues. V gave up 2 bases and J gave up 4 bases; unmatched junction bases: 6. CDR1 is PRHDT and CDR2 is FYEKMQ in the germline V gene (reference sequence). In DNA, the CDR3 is TGTGCCAGCAGCTTACGGGCCAGCGGGAGAGAGACCCAGTACTTC. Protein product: CASSLRASGRETQYF.

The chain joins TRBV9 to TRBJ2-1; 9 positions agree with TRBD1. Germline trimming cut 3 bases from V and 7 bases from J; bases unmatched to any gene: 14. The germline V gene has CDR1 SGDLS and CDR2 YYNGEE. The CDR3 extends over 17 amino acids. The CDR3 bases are TGTGCCAGCAGCGCCCTCAGCGGACAGGGGAAGATTAATGAGCAGTTCTTC. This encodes CASSALSGQGKINEQFF.

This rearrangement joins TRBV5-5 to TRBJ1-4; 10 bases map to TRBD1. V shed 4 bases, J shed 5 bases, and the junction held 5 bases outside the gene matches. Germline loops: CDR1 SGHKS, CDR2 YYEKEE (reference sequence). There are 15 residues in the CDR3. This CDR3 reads CASSPRDRGNEKLFF. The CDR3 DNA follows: TGTGCCAGCAGCCCCCGGGACAGGGGAAATGAAAAACTGTTTTTT.

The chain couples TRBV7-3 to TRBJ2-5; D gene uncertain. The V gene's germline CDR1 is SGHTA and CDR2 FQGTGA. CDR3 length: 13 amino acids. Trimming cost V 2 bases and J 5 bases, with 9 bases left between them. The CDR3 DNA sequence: TGTGCCAGCAGCTTACAAGCTGGGGAGACCCAGTACTTC. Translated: CASSLQAGETQYF.

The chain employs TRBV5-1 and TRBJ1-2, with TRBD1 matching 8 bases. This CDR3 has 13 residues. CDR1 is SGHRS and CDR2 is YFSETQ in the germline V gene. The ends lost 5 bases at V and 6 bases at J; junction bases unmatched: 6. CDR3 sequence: CASRHAGGDGYTF. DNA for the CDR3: TGCGCCAGCAGACATGCAGGGGGCGATGGCTACACCTTC.

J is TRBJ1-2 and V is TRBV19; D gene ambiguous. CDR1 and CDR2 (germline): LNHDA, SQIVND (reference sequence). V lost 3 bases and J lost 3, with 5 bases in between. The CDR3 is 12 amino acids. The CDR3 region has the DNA TGTGCCAGTAGTATTTCAGACTATGGCTACACCTTC. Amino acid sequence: CASSISDYGYTF.

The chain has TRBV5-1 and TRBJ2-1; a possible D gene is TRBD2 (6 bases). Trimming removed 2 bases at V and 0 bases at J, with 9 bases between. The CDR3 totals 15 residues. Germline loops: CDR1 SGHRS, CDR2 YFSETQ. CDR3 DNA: TGCGCCAGCAGCTTTTCTAGCGACTCCTACAATGAGCAGTTCTTC. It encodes CASSFSSDSYNEQFF.

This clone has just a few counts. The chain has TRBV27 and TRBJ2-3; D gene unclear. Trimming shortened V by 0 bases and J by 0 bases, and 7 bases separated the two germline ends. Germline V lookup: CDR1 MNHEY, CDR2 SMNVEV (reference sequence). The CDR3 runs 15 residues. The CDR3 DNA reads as TGTGCCAGCAGTTTATCCCCAACTAGCACAGATACGCAGTATTTT. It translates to CASSLSPTSTDTQYF.